This T cell receptor beta chain was sequenced for a study of CD8+ T cells in alopecia areata. Study-wide context: The study gave treated patients oral tofacitinib at 5 to 10 mg twice daily.

Concerning this clone: What it binds is not known.

The germline V and J ends were trimmed by 0 bases and 1 base, with 3 bases remaining between them. This CDR3 spans 13 amino acids. Germline V CDR1 and CDR2: MGHRA, YSYEKL. Sequencing templates came from extracted RNA that was reverse transcribed into cDNA. Clones were read by immunoSEQ multiplex PCR, and TCRdb kept only the in-frame ones, dropping some. The table lists about 140,000 clones, about 85% of them singletons. Overall study results and limits: Resident alphabeta T cells of normal skin are also sequenced in scalp samples. Scalp and blood retained many expanded lesional clones during tofacitinib.

The treatment here: oral pan-JAK inhibitor, 5-10 mg twice daily. Specimens obtained from alopecia areata patients comprised lesional scalp punch biopsies and peripheral blood. The sample consisted of CD8+ T cells sorted from blood, taken at week 4, from a patient treated with tofacitinib. This chain links TRBV4-1 with TRBJ1-1; no firm D call. The clonotype comes from a human donor with alopecia areata. CDR3 residues: CASSQEPNTEAFF. The CDR3 region has the DNA TGCGCCAGCAGCCAAGAACCGAACACTGAAGCTTTCTTT.